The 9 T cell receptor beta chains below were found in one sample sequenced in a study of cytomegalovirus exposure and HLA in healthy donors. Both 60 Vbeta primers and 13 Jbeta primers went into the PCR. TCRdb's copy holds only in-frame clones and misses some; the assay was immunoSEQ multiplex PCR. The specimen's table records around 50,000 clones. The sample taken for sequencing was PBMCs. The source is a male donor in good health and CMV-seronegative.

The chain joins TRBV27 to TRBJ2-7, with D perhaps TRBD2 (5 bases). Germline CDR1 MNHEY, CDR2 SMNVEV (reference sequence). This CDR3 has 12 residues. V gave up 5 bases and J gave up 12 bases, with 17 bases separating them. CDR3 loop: CASSNGFSGTYF. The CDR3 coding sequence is TGTGCCAGCAGTAACGGCTTCTCGGGAACGTACTTC.

CDR3 amino acids: CASRYDREGHSPLHF. The DNA of the CDR3 is TGTGCCAGCAGGTACGACAGGGAAGGTCATTCACCCCTCCACTTT. The gene calls are TRBV7-9 and TRBJ1-6; 7 bases agree with TRBD1. The germline gives CDR1 SEHNR, CDR2 FQNEAQ (reference sequence). The CDR3 loop spans 15 amino acids. Trimming at V came to 6 bases and at J to 8 bases, leaving 10 bases not matched to a gene.

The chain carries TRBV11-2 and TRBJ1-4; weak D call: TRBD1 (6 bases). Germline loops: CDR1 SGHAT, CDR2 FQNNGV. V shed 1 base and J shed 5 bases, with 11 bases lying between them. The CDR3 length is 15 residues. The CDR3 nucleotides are TGTGCCAGCAGCTTAGTGTACAGGGAAAATGAAAAACTGTTTTTT. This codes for CASSLVYRENEKLFF.

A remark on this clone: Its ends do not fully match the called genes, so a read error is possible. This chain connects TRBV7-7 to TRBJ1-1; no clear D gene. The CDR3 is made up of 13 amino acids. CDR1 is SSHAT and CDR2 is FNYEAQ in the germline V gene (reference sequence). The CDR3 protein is CASSLTLNTEAFF. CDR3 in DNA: TGTGCTAGCAGCTTAACTCTGAACACTGAAGCTTTCTTT.

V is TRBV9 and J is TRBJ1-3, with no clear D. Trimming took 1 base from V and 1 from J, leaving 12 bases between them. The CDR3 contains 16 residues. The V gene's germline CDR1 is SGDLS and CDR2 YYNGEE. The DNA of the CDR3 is TGTGCCAGCAGCGTACGAAATGCGGGGTCTGGAAACACCATATATTTT. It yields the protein CASSVRNAGSGNTIYF.

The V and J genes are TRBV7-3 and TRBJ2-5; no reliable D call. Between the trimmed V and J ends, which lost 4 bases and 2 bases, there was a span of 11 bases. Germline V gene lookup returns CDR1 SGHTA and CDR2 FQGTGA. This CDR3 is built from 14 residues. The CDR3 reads CASSSRGSQETQYF. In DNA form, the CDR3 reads TGTGCCAGCAGCTCCCGCGGAAGTCAAGAGACCCAGTACTTC.

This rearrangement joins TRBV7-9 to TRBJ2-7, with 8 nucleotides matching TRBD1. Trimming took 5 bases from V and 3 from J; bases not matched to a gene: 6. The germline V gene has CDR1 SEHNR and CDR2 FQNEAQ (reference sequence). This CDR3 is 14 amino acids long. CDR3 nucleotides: TGTGCCAGCAGCCGGACAGGGATGTTCTACGAGCAGTACTTC. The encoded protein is CASSRTGMFYEQYF.

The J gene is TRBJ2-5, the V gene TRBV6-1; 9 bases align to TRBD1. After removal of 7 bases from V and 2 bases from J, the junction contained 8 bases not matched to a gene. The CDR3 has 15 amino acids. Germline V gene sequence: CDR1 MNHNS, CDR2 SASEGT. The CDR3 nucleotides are TGTGCCAGCACAATGACAGGGGGTTCGCAAGAGACCCAGTACTTC. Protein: CASTMTGGSQETQYF.

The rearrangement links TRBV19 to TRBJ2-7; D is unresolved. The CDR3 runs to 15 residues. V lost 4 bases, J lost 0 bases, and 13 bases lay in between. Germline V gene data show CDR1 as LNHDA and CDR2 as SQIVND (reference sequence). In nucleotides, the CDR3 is TGTGCCAGTAGTACCCTCGCGGTTAGCTCCTACGAGCAGTACTTC. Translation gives CASSTLAVSSYEQYF. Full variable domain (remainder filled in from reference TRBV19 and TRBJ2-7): DGGITQSPKYLFRKEGQNVTLSCEQNLNHDAMYWYRQDPGQGLRLIYYSQIVNDFQKGDIAEGYSVSREKKESFPLTVTSAQKNPTAFYLCASSTLAVSSYEQYFGPGTRLTVT.